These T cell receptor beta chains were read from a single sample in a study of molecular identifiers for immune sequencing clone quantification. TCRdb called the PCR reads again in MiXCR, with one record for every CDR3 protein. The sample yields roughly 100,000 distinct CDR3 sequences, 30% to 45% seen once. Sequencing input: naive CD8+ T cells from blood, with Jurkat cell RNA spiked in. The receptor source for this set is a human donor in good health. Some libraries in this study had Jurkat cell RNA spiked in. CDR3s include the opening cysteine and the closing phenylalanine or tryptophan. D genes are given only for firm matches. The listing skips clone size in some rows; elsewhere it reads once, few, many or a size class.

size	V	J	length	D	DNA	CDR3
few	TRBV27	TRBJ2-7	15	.	TGTGCCAGCAGTTTAACCGGGACTGCAAACTACGAGCAGTACTTC	CASSLTGTANYEQYF
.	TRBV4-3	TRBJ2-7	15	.	TGCGCCAGCAGCCAAGGGGACGGAGGTTTCTACGAGCAGTACTTC	CASSQGDGGFYEQYF
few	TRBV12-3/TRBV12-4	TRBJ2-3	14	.	TGTGCCAGCAGTTCGGACGGTAGCACAGATACGCAGTATTTT	CASSSDGSTDTQYF
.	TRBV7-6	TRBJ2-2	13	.	TGTGCCAGCAGCTTACCAGGAGCCGGGGAGCTGTTTTTT	CASSLPGAGELFF
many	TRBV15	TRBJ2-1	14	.	TGTGCCACCAAGGGGGGACCAGGTTACAATGAGCAGTTCTTC	CATKGGPGYNEQFF
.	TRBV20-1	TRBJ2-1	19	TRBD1	TGCAGTGCTAGTGACCGGGACAGGTCAATTCAGAGCTCCTACAATGAGCAGTTCTTC	CSASDRDRSIQSSYNEQFF
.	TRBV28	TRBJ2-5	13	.	TGTGCCAGCAGTTTCTGGGGGCGAGAGACCCAGTACTTC	CASSFWGRETQYF
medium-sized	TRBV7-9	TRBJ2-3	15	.	TGTGCCAGCAGCCCTCCACTGGCGACGGCAGATACGCAGTATTTT	CASSPPLATADTQYF
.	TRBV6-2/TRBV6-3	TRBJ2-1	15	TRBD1	TGTGCCAGCAGCGACGGACAGGGTTCCTACAATGAGCAGTTCTTC	CASSDGQGSYNEQFF
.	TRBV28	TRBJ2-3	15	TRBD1	TGTGCCAGCAGCCCGGACAGGGGGGGCACAGATACGCAGTATTTT	CASSPDRGGTDTQYF
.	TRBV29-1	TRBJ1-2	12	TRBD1	TGCAGCGATGGGACAGGAGGGGGTGGCTACACCTTC	CSDGTGGGGYTF
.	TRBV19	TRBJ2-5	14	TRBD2	TGTGCCAGTATGCTAGCGGGAGAGCAAGAGACCCAGTACTTC	CASMLAGEQETQYF
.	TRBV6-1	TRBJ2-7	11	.	TGTGCCAGCAGGGACACTTACGAGCGGTACTTC	CASRDTYERYF
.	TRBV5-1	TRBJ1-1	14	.	TGCGCCAGCAGCTTGGGGAGCATGAACACTGAAGCTTCCTTT	CASSLGSMNTEASF
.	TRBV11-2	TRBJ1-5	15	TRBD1	TGTGCCGGCGAACAGGGGGCGCGTGACAATCAGCCCCAGCATTTT	CAGEQGARDNQPQHF
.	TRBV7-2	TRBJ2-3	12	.	TGTGCGGGACAACCGAACACCGGGGAGCAGTATTTT	CAGQPNTGEQYF
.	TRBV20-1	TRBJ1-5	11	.	TGCGGTGTGCAGGAAACACAGCCCCAGCATTTT	CGVQETQPQHF
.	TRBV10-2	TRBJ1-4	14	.	TGTGCCAGCAGTGATCTGGGGTTCAACGAAAGATTATTTTTC	CASSDLGFNERLFF
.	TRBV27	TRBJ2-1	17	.	TGTGCCAGCAGTTCCCTGGGGGGGCCTAGCGTCTACAATGAGCAGTTCTTC	CASSSLGGPSVYNEQFF
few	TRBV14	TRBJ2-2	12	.	TGTGCCAGCAGCCAAGAGGTGGGGGAGCTGTTTTTT	CASSQEVGELFF
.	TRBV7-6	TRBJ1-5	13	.	TGTTCCAGCAGCTTAGCAGTAAATCAGCCCCAGCATTTT	CSSSLAVNQPQHF
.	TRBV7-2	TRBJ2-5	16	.	TGTGCCAGCGGCCTAGAACCCACAGCGTACCAAGAGACCCAGTACTTC	CASGLEPTAYQETQYF
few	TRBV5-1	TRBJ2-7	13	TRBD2	TGCGCCAGCAGTAACTCACTAGCGGGCGAGCAGTACTTC	CASSNSLAGEQYF
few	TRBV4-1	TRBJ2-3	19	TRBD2	TGCGCCAGCAGCCAAGAGATGACTAGCGGGGGCATTAGCACAGATACGCAGTATTTT	CASSQEMTSGGISTDTQYF
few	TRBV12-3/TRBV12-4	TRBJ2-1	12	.	TGTGCCAGCACCCTAGGGGCCAGGGAGCAGTTCTTC	CASTLGAREQFF
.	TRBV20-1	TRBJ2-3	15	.	TGCAGTGCAACAAAGGACAGTAGAGGCACAGATACGCAGTATTTT	CSATKDSRGTDTQYF
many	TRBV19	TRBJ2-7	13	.	TGTGCCAGTAGAAAGGGACCGATCTACGAGCAGTACTTC	CASRKGPIYEQYF
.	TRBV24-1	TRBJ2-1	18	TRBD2	TGTGCCACCAGTGATTTGTCGCCGGCTAGCGGGGGGGCCAATGTGCAGTTCTTC	CATSDLSPASGGANVQFF
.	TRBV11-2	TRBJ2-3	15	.	TGTGCCAGCAGCTTAGTTGGTGTGAGCACAGATACGCAGTATTTT	CASSLVGVSTDTQYF
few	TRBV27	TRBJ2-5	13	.	TGTGCCAGCAGTTTTATGGGAGCGGAGACCCAGTACTTC	CASSFMGAETQYF